These 29 T cell receptor beta chains came from one sample sequenced in a study of T cells in Graves' hyperthyroidism and ophthalmopathy (dated by TCRdb to the late 2010s). Library construction relied on multiplex PCR. For sequencing, an Illumina HiSeq 2000 was employed. Amplification of TCR beta CDR3 regions was carried out from RNA transcripts. The TCR CDR3 was subjected to a first round of RT-PCR using the HTBI primer set and the Qiagen OneStep RT-PCR kit. The public reads were reanalyzed by TCRdb: fastp trimming at Q25, MiXCR alignment, in-frame beta chains only. Every entry covers one CDR3 protein and lists the most common genes and DNA from its rows. In all, the sample holds approximately 600,000 distinct CDR3 sequences, and about 15% of those were seen once. The top ten constitute 5% to 7% of the sample. Sequenced sample: blood. These TCRs come from a woman aged 25 to 39 with Graves' hyperthyroidism that later progressed to Graves' ophthalmopathy.

This clonotype was seen more than once but under ten times. The junction and the germline gene differ at one end; a read error may be behind it. The rearrangement joins TRBV7-7 to TRBJ1-3; D gene ambiguous. The CDR3 length is 14 residues. Germline V gene sequence: CDR1 SSHAT, CDR2 FNYEAQ (reference sequence). The CDR3 here is CASSLAEIGNTIYF. CDR3 coding DNA: TGTGCTAGCAGCTTAGCGGAAATCGGAAACACCATATATTTT.

This clonotype was seen repeatedly, ten times or more. The chain recombines TRBV7-2 with TRBJ2-1; D may correspond to TRBD1 or TRBD2 (5 bases each). The CDR3 covers 13 residues. With 5 bases removed from V and 7 bases from J, the gap between germline ends came to 12 bases. Germline loops: CDR1 SGHTA, CDR2 FQGNSA. This CDR3 reads CASSRGGKNEQFF. The CDR3 bases are TGTGCCAGCAGCCGGGGCGGCAAGAATGAGCAGTTCTTC.

This clonotype was counted ten times or more. This chain joins TRBV5-1 and TRBJ2-1; D remains ambiguous. CDR1 is SGHRS, CDR2 YFSETQ, per germline. Trimming left V 1 base short and J 5 bases short, with 7 bases between. The CDR3 consists of 13 residues. CDR3 sequence reads: CASSLSWDNEQFF. Written as DNA, the CDR3 is TGCGCCAGCAGCTTGTCCTGGGACAATGAGCAGTTCTTC.

The CDR3 protein is CASSFVQGGFYEQYF. The CDR3 nucleotides read TGTGCCAGCAGCTTCGTGCAGGGTGGGTTCTACGAGCAGTACTTC. The genes are TRBV7-9 and TRBJ2-7, with D possibly matching TRBD1 (5 bases). Trimming pared 3 bases from V and 3 bases from J, leaving 15 bases between. This CDR3 comprises 15 residues. Germline V gene lookup returns CDR1 SEHNR and CDR2 FQNEAQ (reference sequence).

This clonotype has at least ten counts. V is TRBV20-1 and J is TRBJ2-7; D remains ambiguous. Germline assignment: CDR1 DFQATT and CDR2 SNEGSKA (reference sequence). The CDR3 sequence is 11 residues long. Trimming left V 0 bases short and J 8 bases short, with 8 bases between. CDR3 in amino acids: CSAREGSQQYF. The CDR3 bases are TGCAGTGCTAGAGAAGGCTCCCAGCAGTACTTC.

This clonotype showed up many times. V and J are TRBV29-1 and TRBJ2-1, with 10 bases matching TRBD2. With 4 bases clipped from V and 10 bases from J, the junction kept 4 bases outside the gene matches. The length of the CDR3 is 12 residues. Germline values: CDR1 SQVTM, CDR2 ANQGSEA. CDR3 sequence: CSVASGSLEQFF. The DNA of the CDR3 is TGCAGCGTTGCTAGCGGGAGTTTAGAGCAGTTCTTC.

Comments on this clonotype: A much more abundant neighbour one base away suggests this may be a read error. The chain is built from TRBV20-1 and TRBJ2-7; 14 bases are a match to TRBD2. In germline, CDR1 is DFQATT, CDR2 SNEGSKA (reference sequence). This CDR3 region has 16 residues. Losses at the gene ends were 3 bases for V and 7 bases for J; bases not matched to a gene: 11. For the CDR3, the DNA is TGCAGTGCTAGTGGGACTAGCGGGAGTAAGTTCCATGAGCAGTACTTC. This codes for CSASGTSGSKFHEQYF.

The rearrangement joins TRBV29-1 to TRBJ1-1; perhaps TRBD1 as D (5 bases). In germline, CDR1 is SQVTM, CDR2 ANQGSEA. The CDR3 has 12 amino acids. The V and J ends lost 8 bases and 5 bases respectively, with 15 bases between them. The CDR3 DNA follows: TGCAGCCTCCTTGGGGGTGCAACTGAAGCTTTCTTT. It translates to CSLLGGATEAFF.

The chain employs TRBV2 and TRBJ2-7, with 13 bases aligning to TRBD2. CDR1 is SNHLY and CDR2 is FYNNEI in the germline V gene. This CDR3 is built from 16 residues. J was trimmed by 5 bases and V by 6 bases; bases with no gene match: 10. In DNA form, the CDR3 reads TGTGCCAGCAGGCGGACTAGCGGGAGTAAGGTGGACGAGCAGTACTTC. Its protein is CASRRTSGSKVDEQYF. Together with reference TRBV2 and TRBJ2-7, the CDR3 gives the full variable domain: EPEVTQTPSHQVTQMGQEVILRCVPISNHLYFYWYRQILGQKVEFLVSFYNNEISEKSEIFDDQFSVERPDGSNFTLKIRSTKLEDSAMYFCASRRTSGSKVDEQYFGPGTRLTVT.

This clonotype showed up many times. The chain has TRBV29-1 and TRBJ1-1; no firm D call. Germline CDR1 reads SQVTM; CDR2 reads ANQGSEA. This CDR3 spans 12 amino acids. The V end lost 5 bases, the J end lost 2 bases, and 9 bases lay between the germline ends. The CDR3, as DNA: TGCAGCGTTAGGCAGCCAAACACTGAAGCTTTCTTT. Amino acids: CSVRQPNTEAFF.

This chain connects TRBV5-1 to TRBJ2-5; 7 nucleotides align to TRBD2. After removal of 2 bases from V and 6 bases from J, the junction contained 4 bases not matched to a gene. The CDR3 spans 13 residues. Germline CDR1 reads SGHRS; CDR2 reads YFSETQ. The CDR3 here is CASSLSGGQTQYF. The CDR3 nucleotides read TGCGCCAGCAGCTTATCGGGGGGACAGACCCAGTACTTC. The full variable domain, rest sourced from reference TRBV5-1 and TRBJ2-5, is KAGVTQTPRYLIKTRGQQVTLSCSPISGHRSVSWYQQTPGQGLQFLFEYFSETQRNKGNFPGRFSGRQFSNSRSEMNVSTLELGDSALYLCASSLSGGQTQYFGPGTRLLVL.

This clonotype was seen repeatedly, ten times or more. This chain connects TRBV7-8 to TRBJ2-1; D is undetermined. CDR3 length: 15 amino acids. V was clipped by 4 bases and J by 0 bases, with 10 bases between them. Germline assignment: CDR1 SGHVS and CDR2 FQNEAQ. Written as DNA, the CDR3 is TGTGCCAGCAGCTCCAGCATGAGCTCCTACAATGAGCAGTTCTTC. Its protein product is CASSSSMSSYNEQFF. Drawing the rest from reference TRBV7-8 and TRBJ2-1, the complete variable domain is GAGVSQSPRYKVAKRGQDVALRCDPISGHVSLFWYQQALGQGPEFLTYFQNEAQLDKSGLPSDRFFAERPEGSVSTLKIQRTQQEDSAVYLCASSSSMSSYNEQFFGPGTRLTVL.

V usage is TRBV5-4 and J usage is TRBJ1-6; TRBD1 might be the D (5 bases). Germline lookup yields CDR1 SGHNT and CDR2 YYREEE (reference sequence). The CDR3 is made up of 13 amino acids. V lost 4 bases to trimming and J lost 13 bases, with 15 bases between them. The CDR3 reads CASSQGPGPPLHF. The CDR3 DNA reads as TGTGCCAGCAGCCAGGGACCCGGTCCGCCCCTCCACTTT. Full variable domain (outside the CDR3, taken from reference TRBV5-4 and TRBJ1-6): ETGVTQSPTHLIKTRGQQVTLRCSSQSGHNTVSWYQQALGQGPQFIFQYYREEENGRGNFPPRFSGLQFPNYSSELNVNALELDDSALYLCASSQGPGPPLHFGNGTRLTVT.

At least ten counts were recorded for this clonotype. The chain carries TRBV25-1 and TRBJ2-3; perhaps D is TRBD1 or TRBD2 (6 bases each). The V and J ends lost 4 bases and 3 bases respectively, with 17 bases between them. Germline-derived CDR1 and CDR2 are MGHDK and SYGVNS. The CDR3 is 16 residues long. Here the CDR3 DNA reads TGTGCCAGCAGTGCAGGGATAGGGGGGCGAACAGATACGCAGTATTTT. Translating it yields CASSAGIGGRTDTQYF.

The chain recombines TRBV19 with TRBJ1-1, with 7 bases lining up with TRBD1. This CDR3 comprises 13 residues. Germline values: CDR1 LNHDA, CDR2 SQIVND (reference sequence). Unmatched junction bases numbered 2, after V lost 3 bases and J lost 4 bases. The CDR3 DNA is TGTGCCAGTAGTATCTGGACAGGCACTGAAGCTTTCTTT. It yields the protein CASSIWTGTEAFF.

This clonotype has ten or more counts. The V and J genes are TRBV2 and TRBJ1-2; weak D call: TRBD1 (6 bases). The CDR3 contains 15 residues. Deletions cut 5 bases from V and 1 base from J, with 14 bases between. Germline loops: CDR1 SNHLY, CDR2 FYNNEI. The CDR3 region is CASSLQGPVNYGYTF. CDR3 DNA sequence: TGTGCCAGCAGTTTACAGGGTCCGGTTAACTATGGCTACACCTTC.

On this clonotype itself: This sequence may be a read error, since a much larger clone differs from it by one base. No conserved phenylalanine or tryptophan is present at the end of the CDR3, so a read error is the likely explanation. This sequence joins TRBV7-2 and TRBJ2-2, with D uncertain. Per germline, CDR1 SGHTA and CDR2 FQGNSA. V gave up 3 bases and J gave up 1 base, with 15 bases separating them. The CDR3 has 17 residues. The CDR3 DNA reads as TGTGCCAGCAGCTTCCAACAGCCCATGGGGAACACCGGGGAGCTGTTTTCT. It translates to CASSFQQPMGNTGELFS.

This clonotype has a count of ten or more. The CDR3 protein is CASSPPSEPYGYTF. Here the CDR3 DNA reads TGTGCCAGCTCACCACCGTCAGAGCCCTATGGCTACACCTTC. The V call is TRBV18, the J call TRBJ1-2; D is undetermined. The V gene's germline CDR1 is KGHSH and CDR2 LQKENI. The ends were cut back, 0 bases at V and 4 bases at J, with 9 bases in the middle. CDR3 size: 14 residues. The whole variable domain, remainder taken from reference TRBV18 and TRBJ1-2, is NAGVMQNPRHLVRRRGQEARLRCSPMKGHSHVYWYRQLPEEGLKFMVYLQKENIIDESGMPKERFSAEFPKEGPSILRIQQVVRGDSAAYFCASSPPSEPYGYTFGSGTRLTVV.

The chain recombines TRBV10-1 with TRBJ2-5; no clear D. The V and J ends lost 4 bases and 1 base respectively, with 10 bases between them. Germline CDR1 and CDR2: WNHNN and SYGVQD (reference sequence). The length of the CDR3 is 14 residues. The CDR3 DNA reads as TGCGCCAGCAGTGTTGGACGTAGCCAAGAGACCCAGTACTTC. Translation: CASSVGRSQETQYF.

This clonotype was observed at least ten times. The rearrangement links TRBV15 to TRBJ2-3; D is ambiguous. The germline V gene encodes CDR1 LNHNV and CDR2 YYDKDF (reference sequence). The V end was cut by 2 bases, the J end by 6 bases, with 12 bases between. This CDR3 is built from 14 residues. CDR3 loop: CATSRWPIEDTQYF. The CDR3 DNA reads as TGTGCCACCAGCAGATGGCCCATAGAGGATACGCAGTATTTT.

The table lists this clonotype with a few counts. CDR3 sequence: CASSPGQGAYEKLFF. Here the CDR3 DNA reads TGTGCCAGCAGCCCCGGACAGGGGGCGTATGAAAAACTGTTTTTT. V usage is TRBV7-9 and J usage is TRBJ1-4; 11 nucleotides match TRBD1. This CDR3 contains 15 residues. Germline CDR1 SEHNR, CDR2 FQNEAQ (reference sequence). V lost 5 bases and J lost 6; bases outside the gene matches: 5.

Points on this clonotype: At one end the junction does not follow the germline gene, possibly because of a read error. The chain is built from TRBV11-2 and TRBJ2-5; D is ambiguous. The CDR3 is 13 residues long. CDR1 is SGHAT, CDR2 FQNNGV, per germline. CDR3: CASSPPVGETQYF. The CDR3 DNA sequence: TGCGCCAGCAGCCCCCCGGTGGGAGAGACCCAGTACTTC.

This clonotype was counted a few times. The chain combines TRBV19 with TRBJ2-7; a weak D match, TRBD2 (5 bases). This CDR3 has 15 amino acids. The germline V gene encodes CDR1 LNHDA and CDR2 SQIVND (reference sequence). Trimming removed 6 bases at V and 8 bases at J, with 23 bases between. The CDR3 bases are TGTGCCAGTAGCATTCGAGGACTCCCGCCAGATCAGCAGTACTTC. This encodes CASSIRGLPPDQQYF.

This clonotype has at least ten counts. The chain joins TRBV3-1 to TRBJ1-1, with 11 bases that match TRBD1. This CDR3 region has 15 residues. The germline gives CDR1 LGHDT, CDR2 YNNKEL (reference sequence). V lost 4 bases to trimming and J lost 0 bases; unmatched junction nucleotides: 1. The CDR3 DNA reads TGTGCCAGCAGCCGGACAGGGGGCATGAACACTGAAGCTTTCTTT. As protein: CASSRTGGMNTEAFF. Supplemented by reference TRBV3-1 and TRBJ1-1, the full variable domain reads DTAVSQTPKYLVTQMGNDKSIKCEQNLGHDTMYWYKQDSKKFLKIMFSYNNKELIINETVPNRFSPKSPDKAHLNLHINSLELGDSAVYFCASSRTGGMNTEAFFGQGTRLTVV.

Ten or more counts support this clonotype. CDR3 sequence: CASSPRNPDTQYF. In DNA, the CDR3 is TGTGCCAGCAGTCCCCGAAACCCCGATACGCAGTATTTT. V and J are TRBV28 and TRBJ2-3; D is unresolved. The V and J ends lost 5 bases and 6 bases respectively, with 12 bases between them. This CDR3 spans 13 amino acids. In germline, CDR1 is MDHEN, CDR2 SYDVKM.

This clonotype has at least ten counts. V and J are TRBV2 and TRBJ2-1; 14 bases map to TRBD2. V lost 3 bases and J lost 7; bases outside the gene matches: 5. Looked up from germline, CDR1 is SNHLY and CDR2 is FYNNEI. CDR3 length equals 16 residues. The CDR3 protein is CASSDGLAGGLNEQFF. CDR3 nucleotides: TGTGCCAGCAGTGACGGACTAGCGGGAGGACTGAATGAGCAGTTCTTC.

This clonotype came up many times. J is TRBJ2-2 and V is TRBV24-1; no firm D call. Germline loops: CDR1 KGHDR, CDR2 SFDVKD. This CDR3 is 13 amino acids long. The V gene lost 1 base and the J gene lost 5 bases, with 4 bases spanning the gap. The CDR3 DNA follows: TGTGCCACCAGTGATTTTGGGACCGGGGAGCTGTTTTTT. This codes for CATSDFGTGELFF.

This clonotype has ten or more counts. The chain combines TRBV12-5 with TRBJ2-5; D remains ambiguous. The CDR3 has 13 residues. Per the germline V gene, CDR1 is LGHNT and CDR2 is FRNRAP. The V end lost 4 bases, the J end lost 7 bases, and 13 bases lay between the germline ends. Here the CDR3 reads CASGSPNFGTQYF. The CDR3 bases are TGTGCTAGTGGTTCGCCGAATTTCGGGACCCAGTACTTC.

This clonotype was seen ten or more times. This rearrangement joins TRBV20-1 to TRBJ2-2; D call uncertain. The CDR3 is 13 amino acids. In germline, CDR1 is DFQATT, CDR2 SNEGSKA (reference sequence). The V end lost 0 bases, the J end lost 3 bases, and 5 bases lay between the germline ends. The CDR3: CSARDRDTGELFF. CDR3 nucleotides: TGCAGTGCTAGAGATCGAGACACCGGGGAGCTGTTTTTT.